This is a list of T cell receptor beta chains from one sample in a study of regulatory T cells in long-lasting Graves disease. TCRdb re-derived calls from the multiplex PCR reads in MiXCR, one entry per CDR3 protein. The sample contains about 460,000 distinct CDR3 sequences, about 15% of which appear only once. These same records also appear under a second study, on T cells in Graves' hyperthyroidism and ophthalmopathy.

The starting material was peripheral blood mononuclear cells (PBMCs), obtained at new diagnosis, from a patient treated with antithyroid drugs. All receptors derive from a woman between 50 and 59 years old with Graves disease. The CDR3 runs from the conserved cysteine through the conserved F or W. A D gene is named only where the DNA matches it firmly. Rows may omit the clone size; those that give it use once, few, many or a size class.

d_gene	abundance	v_gene	j_gene	CDR3nt	CDR3aa
NA	many	TRBV30	TRBJ1-2	TGTGCCTGGAGTGGGTTGGATTATGGCTACACCTTC	CAWSGLDYGYTF
TRBD2	NA	TRBV28	TRBJ2-1	TGTGCCAGCATCCGGGCGGCGGGAGGGGACTACAATGAGCAGTTCTTC	CASIRAAGGDYNEQFF
TRBD1	many	TRBV27	TRBJ2-3	TGTGCCAGCAGCGACCCCCGGGACAGGGGGCCAGAAGATACGCAGTATTTT	CASSDPRDRGPEDTQYF
NA	few	TRBV10-2	TRBJ2-7	TGCGCCAGCAGTGAGATGGCGGGAAGCTCCTACGAGCAGTACTTC	CASSEMAGSSYEQYF
NA	many	TRBV5-5	TRBJ1-2	TGTGCCAGCACTCAAGGGGGCTATGGCTACACCTTC	CASTQGGYGYTF
NA	NA	TRBV20-1	TRBJ1-2	TGCAGTGCCCCACGGCCTTCTGGCTACACCTTC	CSAPRPSGYTF
NA	few	TRBV4-1	TRBJ1-4	TGCGCCAGCAGCCAAGCCCAGGGGTTCGGAGAAAAACTGTTTTTT	CASSQAQGFGEKLFF
NA	many	TRBV10-3	TRBJ2-2	TGTGCCATCAGCGGAAGGGACACCGGGGAGCTGTTTTTT	CAISGRDTGELFF
TRBD2	many	TRBV13	TRBJ2-5	TGTGCCAGCAGCTTAGGCCCGGGGGGGCTAAGGGAGACCCAGTACTTC	CASSLGPGGLRETQYF
NA	many	TRBV28	TRBJ1-4	TGTGCCAGCAGTTTATTCGCTGGGGGCGAGAGTGAAAAACTGTTTTTT	CASSLFAGGESEKLFF
NA	many	TRBV5-1	TRBJ1-2	TGCGCCAGCAGCTTGGCCGGGGACTATGGCTACACCTTC	CASSLAGDYGYTF